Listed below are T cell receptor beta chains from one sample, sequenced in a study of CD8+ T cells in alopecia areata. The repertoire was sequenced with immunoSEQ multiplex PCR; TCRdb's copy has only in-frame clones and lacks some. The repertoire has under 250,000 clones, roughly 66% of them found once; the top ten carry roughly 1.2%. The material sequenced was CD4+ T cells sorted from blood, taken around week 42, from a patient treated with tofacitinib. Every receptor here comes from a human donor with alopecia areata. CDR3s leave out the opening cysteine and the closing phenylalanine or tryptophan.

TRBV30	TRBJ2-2	AWSVQGRRGVTGELF
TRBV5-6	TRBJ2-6	ASSWRGRAGANVLT
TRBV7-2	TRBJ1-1	ASSTRQGYTEAF
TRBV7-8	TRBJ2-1	ASSLDIYFDEQF
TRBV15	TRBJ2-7	ATSFGPYRVTYEQY
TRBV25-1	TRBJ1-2	ASKASGSLYGYT
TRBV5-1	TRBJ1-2	ASSKDREYGYT
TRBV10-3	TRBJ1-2	AISESSGVWGYT
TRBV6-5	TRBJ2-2	ASRPDPGGGELF
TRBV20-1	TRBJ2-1	SASSNEQF
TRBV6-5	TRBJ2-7	ASRLRDRGAYEQY
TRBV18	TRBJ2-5	ATGGPGQGQETQY
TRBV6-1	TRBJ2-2	ASRRIPNTGELF
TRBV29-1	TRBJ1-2	SVEDLRQGAGGYT
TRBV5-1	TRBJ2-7	ASSYGTDYDEQY
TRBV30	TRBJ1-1	AWSKPNTEAF
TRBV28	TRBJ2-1	ASSHPLVPEQF
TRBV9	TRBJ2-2	ASSVQSTGELF
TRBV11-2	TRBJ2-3	ASSLDRATSTDTQY
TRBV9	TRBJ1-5	ASSGGAFSNQPQH
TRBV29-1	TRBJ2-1	SVGRVGNEQF
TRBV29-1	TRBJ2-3	SVEGQGTDTQY
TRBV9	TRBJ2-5	ASSVATAETQY
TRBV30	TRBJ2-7	AWTTGLSSYEQY
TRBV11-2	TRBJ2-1	ASSLGLAGTNEQF
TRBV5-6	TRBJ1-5	ASSLAASNQPQH
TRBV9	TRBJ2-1	ASSAGTVFNEQF
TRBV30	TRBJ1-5	AWSVQNGQPQH
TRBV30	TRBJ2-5	ARSALGETQY
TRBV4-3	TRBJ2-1	ASSQDRQGGNEQF
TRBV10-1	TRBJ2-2	ASSAPNTGELF
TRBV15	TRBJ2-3	ATSTTGRAGGLDTQY
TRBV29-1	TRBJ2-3	SPANTDTQY
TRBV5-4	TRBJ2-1	ASSGQAALVYNEQF
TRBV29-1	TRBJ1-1	SVEFRAANTEAF
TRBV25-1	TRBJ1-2	ASSEFTYFDGYT
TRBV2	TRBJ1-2	ASSEDRLGSGYT
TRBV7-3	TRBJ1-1	ATSQLQNTEAF
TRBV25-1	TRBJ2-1	ASPMWGTGDYNEQF
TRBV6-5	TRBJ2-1	ASSYRGGVYNEQF
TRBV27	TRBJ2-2	ASSWSWSGGTGELF
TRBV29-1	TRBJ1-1	SVALGRATEAF
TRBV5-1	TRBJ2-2	ASSLTGTGIFSTGELF
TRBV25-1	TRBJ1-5	ASSQTGNQPQH
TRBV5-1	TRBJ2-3	ASSPTSGVADTQY
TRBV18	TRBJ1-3	ASSKEQGFSGNTIY
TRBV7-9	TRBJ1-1	ASSLSSTTDEAF
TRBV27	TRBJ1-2	ASSFVGAMGYGYT
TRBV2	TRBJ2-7	ASSDGQVQGYEQY
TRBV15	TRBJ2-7	ATSNRQGRDYEQY
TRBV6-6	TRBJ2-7	ASSLDSRYEQY
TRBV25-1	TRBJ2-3	ASTRRGLTDTQY
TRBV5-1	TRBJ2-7	ASRSDRGGFSSYEQY
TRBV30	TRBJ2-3	AWAGVLNTDTQY
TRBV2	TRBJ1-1	ASSLQGRNTEAF
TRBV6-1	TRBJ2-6	ASSPFSGANVLT
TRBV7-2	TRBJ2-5	ASSLSNRGLQETQY
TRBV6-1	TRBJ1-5	ASSWTGGIQPQH